A selection of T cell receptor beta chains follows, all from one sample in a study of cytomegalovirus exposure and HLA in healthy donors. Profiled with immunoSEQ multiplex PCR; TCRdb holds only in-frame clones, not every one. The repertoire includes 250,000 to 350,000 clones, 86% of them detected once, and less than 4% sits in the top ten. Sequencing was carried out using PBMCs. Receptors originate from a man in his forties in good health and CMV-seropositive. CDR3s include the opening cysteine and the closing phenylalanine or tryptophan. Clone size is shown for a subset of rows, as once, few, many or a class of expanded clone.

TRBV30	-	TRBJ2-2	CAWRNQNTGELFF
TRBV18	-	TRBJ1-5	CASALEAAQPQHF
TRBV7-2	-	TRBJ2-1	CASSSRAGGPDEQFF
TRBV5-4	-	TRBJ2-3	CASSYGGDGGDTQYF
TRBV7-2	-	TRBJ2-7	CASSLADGGLAGADEQYF
TRBV5-1	-	TRBJ2-7	CASSFYRLEQYF
TRBV27	few	TRBJ2-7	CASSSGGITYEQYF
TRBV6-1	-	TRBJ2-7	CASSPPGVVPEQYF
TRBV27	-	TRBJ2-5	CASSVFFGQQETQYF
TRBV27	-	TRBJ2-1	CASRGRGQGYEQFF